This T cell receptor beta chain was identified during a study of blood T cell repertoires in COVID-19 (dated by TCRdb to the early 2020s). Regarding the research as a whole: Samples covering the acute and convalescent phases of COVID-19 were provided by collaborators in the United States, Italy and Spain. The repertoires were released in a freely available public database intended as a resource for research on the immune response to SARS-CoV-2. The samples were drawn from the first 160 participants of the ongoing ImmuneRACE study and from 1,200 or so subjects provided by 6 global collaborators. Subjects who had been exposed to COVID-19, were actively infected with it, or had recovered from it provided the deeply sampled blood TCRbeta repertoires that made up the dataset. Where available, HLA class I and class II types were taken from metadata supplied by the sample provider and were not determined by assay-based typing. The material from the prospective study consisted of cDNA or gDNA derived from T cells, B-cell-depleted T cells, or PBMCs. The sample metadata nearly always contained a de-identified subject ID, COVID-19 status, age in years and sex. The paper as a whole reports these results and caveats: How much clinical and demographic metadata was included differed by source and by participant, and the metadata was provided uncurated.

Participants in the prospective study were aged roughly 18 to 89 years, lived in over 20 United States geographic areas, and enrolled through a virtual design. To assign participants to cohorts, the prospective study relied on clinical history that participants themselves reported in a screening survey and a study questionnaire. Recovered participants in ImmuneRACE Cohort 3 were defined as having two consecutive negative NP/OP PCR tests, clearance from a healthcare professional, or resolution of symptoms. In the prospective study, whole blood, serum and a nasopharyngeal or oropharyngeal swab were collected from each participant by mobile phlebotomists. Prospective study participants could optionally give additional blood draws and questionnaires over an approximately 2-month period. Prospective study blood samples were shipped either frozen or at room temperature before DNA extraction. TCRbeta CDR3 regions were amplified from genomic DNA using the immunoSEQ Assay, a bias-controlled multiplex PCR. On the authors' methods: The number of nucleated cells in each sample was estimated from the amplification of reference gene primers within the assay. To quantify the absolute abundance of each unique TCRbeta CDR3 rearrangement, sequence reads were collapsed and filtered. For each sample, productive Simpson clonality was calculated as the square root of Simpson's diversity index across productive rearrangements. What TCRdb holds here is the immuneACCESS table cut down to in-frame rearrangements. Part of the clones is not present; checked against another copy, under half of the missing clones reflect an unresolved V gene, and the others are unexplained. The V and J calls and the clone size are those of that table, but D and trimming were determined from the DNA. The sample table records 270,000 or so clones; around nine tenths of these occur just once. The ten largest clones represent 2.6% of the sample.

The V end loses 3 bases and the J end loses 0 bases, and a stretch of 13 bases separates them. The cysteine opens and the phenylalanine closes a CDR3 of 16 amino acids. The kept DNA is CDR3 alone, 48 bases in frame from the first base. CDR1 and CDR2 are drawn from the germline V gene: SGDLS, YYNGEE. For this clone: Its antigen remains undetermined. The input lacks base qualities; no much larger clone sits a single base away.

The clonotype originates from a woman aged 18-29 years who had recovered from COVID-19. The chain is assembled from TRBV9 and TRBJ2-1; no D gene can be assigned with confidence. Sequencing was done on a sample of PBMCs or T cells enriched from blood (not recorded which). This receptor carries the CDR3 CASSAGLASSYNEQFF. The bases read TGTGCCAGCAGCGCCGGGTTGGCGAGCTCCTACAATGAGCAGTTCTTC.